This TCR beta chain was recorded in a study of blood T cell repertoires in COVID-19. Whole-study context: Whether acute or convalescent, the COVID-19 samples came from the United States, Italy and Spain. The cDNA or gDNA used as material had been derived from T cells, B-cell-depleted T cells, or PBMCs.

In the original analysis: The assay estimated nucleated cells by amplifying reference gene primers. Libraries were prepared by immunoSEQ multiplex PCR; TCRdb keeps only in-frame clonotypes and omits some of them. V, J and clone size are taken as reported in that table, and D and trimming were inferred from the DNA itself. The sample has about 370,000 clones, more than 80% seen once; the top ten hold less than 3.5%. The sequence derives from a woman aged 30 to 39 with COVID-19, enrolled during active disease. Sequencing was done on a sample of peripheral blood.

The CDR3 DNA reads TGTGCCAGCAGGGGGAGGGGCCGAGCGGACACTGAAGCTTTCTTT. Translation: CASRGRGRADTEAFF. This chain joins TRBV6-6 and TRBJ1-1, with D perhaps TRBD1 (5 bases). CDR1 and CDR2 (germline): MNHNY, SVGAGI (reference sequence). Between the trimmed V and J ends, which lost 6 bases and 3 bases, there was a span of 17 bases. The CDR3 is 15 residues long.